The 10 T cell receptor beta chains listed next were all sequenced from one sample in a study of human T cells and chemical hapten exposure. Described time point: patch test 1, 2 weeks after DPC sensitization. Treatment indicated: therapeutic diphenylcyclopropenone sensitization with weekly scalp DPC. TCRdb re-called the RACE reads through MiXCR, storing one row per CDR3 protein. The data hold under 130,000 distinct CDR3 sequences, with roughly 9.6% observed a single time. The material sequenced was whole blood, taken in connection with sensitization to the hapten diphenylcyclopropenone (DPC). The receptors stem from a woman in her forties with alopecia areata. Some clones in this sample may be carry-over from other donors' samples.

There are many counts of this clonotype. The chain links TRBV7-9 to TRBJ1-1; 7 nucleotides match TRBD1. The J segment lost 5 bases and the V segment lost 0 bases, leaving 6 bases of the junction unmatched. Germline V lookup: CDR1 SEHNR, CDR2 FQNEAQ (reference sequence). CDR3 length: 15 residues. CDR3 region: CASSLARGLGTEAFF. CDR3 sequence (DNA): TGTGCCAGCAGCTTAGCGAGGGGGCTAGGGACTGAAGCTTTCTTT.

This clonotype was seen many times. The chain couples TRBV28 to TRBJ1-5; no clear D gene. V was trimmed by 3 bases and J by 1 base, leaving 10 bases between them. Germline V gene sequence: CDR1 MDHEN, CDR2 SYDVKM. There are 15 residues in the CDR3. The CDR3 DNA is TGTGCCAGCAGTTTCGTCAGAACGAGCAATCAGCCCCAGCATTTT. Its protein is CASSFVRTSNQPQHF. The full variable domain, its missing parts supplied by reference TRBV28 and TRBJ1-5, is DVKVTQSSRYLVKRTGEKVFLECVQDMDHENMFWYRQDPGLGLRLIYFSYDVKMKEKGDIPEGYSVSREKKERFSLILESASTNQTSMYLCASSFVRTSNQPQHFGDGTRLSIL.

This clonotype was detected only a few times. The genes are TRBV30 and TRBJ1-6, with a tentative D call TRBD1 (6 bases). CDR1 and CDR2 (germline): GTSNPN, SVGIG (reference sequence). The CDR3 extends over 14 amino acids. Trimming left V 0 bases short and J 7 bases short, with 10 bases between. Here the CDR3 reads CAWSVYRENSPLHF. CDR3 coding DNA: TGTGCCTGGAGTGTCTACAGGGAGAATTCACCCCTCCACTTT. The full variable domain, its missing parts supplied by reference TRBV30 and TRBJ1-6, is SQTIHQWPATLVQPVGSPLSLECTVEGTSNPNLYWYRQAAGRGLQLLFYSVGIGQISSEVPQNLSASRPQDRQFILSSKKLLLSDSGFYLCAWSVYRENSPLHFGNGTRLTVT.

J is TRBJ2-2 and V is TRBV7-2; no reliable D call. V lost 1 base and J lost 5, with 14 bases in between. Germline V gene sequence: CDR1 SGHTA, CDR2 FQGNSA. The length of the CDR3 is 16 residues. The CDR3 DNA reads TGTGCCAGCAGCTTAGGCGAACGGCACGTGACCGGGGAGCTGTTTTTT. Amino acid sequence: CASSLGERHVTGELFF.

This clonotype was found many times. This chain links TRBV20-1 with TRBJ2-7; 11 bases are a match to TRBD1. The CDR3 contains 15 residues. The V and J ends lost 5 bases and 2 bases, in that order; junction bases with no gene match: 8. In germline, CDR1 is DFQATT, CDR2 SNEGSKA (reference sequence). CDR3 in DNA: TGCAGTGCTTCCCGCCCGGGACAGGGGGCCTACGAGCAGTACTTC. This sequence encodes CSASRPGQGAYEQYF.

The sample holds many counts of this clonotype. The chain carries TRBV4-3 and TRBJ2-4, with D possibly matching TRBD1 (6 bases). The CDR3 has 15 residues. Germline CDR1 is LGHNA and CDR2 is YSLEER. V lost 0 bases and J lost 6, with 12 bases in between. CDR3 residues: CASSQDGGRGNIQYF. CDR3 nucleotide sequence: TGCGCCAGCAGCCAAGATGGCGGCAGGGGAAACATTCAGTACTTC.

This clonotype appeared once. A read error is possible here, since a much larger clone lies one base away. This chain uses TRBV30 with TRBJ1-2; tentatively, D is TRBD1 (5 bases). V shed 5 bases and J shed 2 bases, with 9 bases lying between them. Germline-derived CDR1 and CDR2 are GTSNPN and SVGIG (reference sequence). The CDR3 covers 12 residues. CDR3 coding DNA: TGTGCCTGGCAACAGGAGAACTATGGCTACACCTTC. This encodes CAWQQENYGYTF.

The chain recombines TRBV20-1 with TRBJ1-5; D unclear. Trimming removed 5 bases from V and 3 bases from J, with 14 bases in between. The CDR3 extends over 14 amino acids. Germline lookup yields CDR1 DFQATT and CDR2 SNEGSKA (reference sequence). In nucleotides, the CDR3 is TGCAGTGCTTTTGACGGGCCCGCCAATCAGCCCCAGCATTTT. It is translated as CSAFDGPANQPQHF.

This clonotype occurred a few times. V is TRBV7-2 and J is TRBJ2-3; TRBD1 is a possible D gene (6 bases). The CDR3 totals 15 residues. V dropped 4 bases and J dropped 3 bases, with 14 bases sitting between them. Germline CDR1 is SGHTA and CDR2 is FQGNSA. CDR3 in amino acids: CASSSADRTTDTQYF. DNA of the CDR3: TGTGCCAGCAGCTCCGCGGACAGAACTACAGATACGCAGTATTTT. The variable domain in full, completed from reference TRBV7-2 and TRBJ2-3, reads GAGVSQSPSNKVTEKGKDVELRCDPISGHTALYWYRQSLGQGLEFLIYFQGNSAPDKSGLPSDRFSAERTGGSVSTLTIQRTQQEDSAVYLCASSSADRTTDTQYFGPGTRLTVL.

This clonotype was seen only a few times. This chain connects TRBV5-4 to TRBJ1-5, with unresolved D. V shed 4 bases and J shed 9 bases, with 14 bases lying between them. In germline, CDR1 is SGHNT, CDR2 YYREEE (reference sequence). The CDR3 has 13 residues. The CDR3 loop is CASSLTDRGPQHF. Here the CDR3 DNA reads TGTGCCAGCAGCCTCACAGATCGGGGGCCCCAGCATTTT.